This TCR beta chain stems from a study of cytomegalovirus exposure and HLA in healthy donors. Findings of the study overall: TCR beta chains numbering 164 were designated cytomegalovirus-associated. Previous analysis showed most TCR beta V segments were productive about 90% or about 30% of the time. Follow-up analysis seemed to connect common viral pathogens with several of the most significant clusters identified.

With regard to this clone: Its matching antigen is unknown.

PCR involved 60 Vbeta and 13 Jbeta primers. Data came from immunoSEQ multiplex PCR; TCRdb stores just in-frame clones and leaves some out. The sample contains some 190,000 clones, roughly 73% of which appear only once. Trimming cost V 5 bases and J 0 bases; bases outside gene matches: 12. Germline lookup yields CDR1 SGHTA and CDR2 FQGNSA. The CDR3 totals 17 residues. Sample: PBMCs. The chain links TRBV7-2 to TRBJ2-7, with 8 bases aligning to TRBD2. The TCR originated in a woman aged 30 to 39 in good health and CMV-seropositive. CDR3 region: CASSHATGGPSSYEQYF. CDR3 nucleotide sequence: TGTGCCAGCAGCCATGCGACGGGGGGGCCGAGCTCCTACGAGCAGTACTTC. Full variable domain (outside the CDR3, taken from reference TRBV7-2 and TRBJ2-7): GAGVSQSPSNKVTEKGKDVELRCDPISGHTALYWYRQSLGQGLEFLIYFQGNSAPDKSGLPSDRFSAERTGGSVSTLTIQRTQQEDSAVYLCASSHATGGPSSYEQYFGPGTRLTVT.